The 28 T cell receptor beta chains listed next were all sequenced from one sample in a study of shared clonotypes between healthy human individuals. Sequencing was performed with immunoSEQ multiplex PCR; in TCRdb, only in-frame clones are kept and a portion is missing. The repertoire consists of approximately 500,000 clones, with 60% to 80% occurring once and the leading ten covering roughly an eighth. The sample comprised PBMCs. Receptors originate from a middle-aged woman in good health. Some clones in this sample may be carry-over from other donors' samples.

As to this clone: In the same sample, other DNA sequences code for this CDR3. J is TRBJ1-5 and V is TRBV6-5, with a possible D match to TRBD1 (5 bases). V was cut by 0 bases and J by 1 base, with 7 bases left in between. Germline CDR1 is MNHEY and CDR2 is SVGAGI. The CDR3 is made up of 15 amino acids. CDR3 in amino acids: CASSYSGVSNQPQHF. The CDR3 coding sequence is TGTGCCAGCAGTTACTCAGGGGTGAGCAATCAGCCCCAGCATTTT.

The chain uses TRBV28 and TRBJ2-1; D may be TRBD1 (6 bases). V was shortened by 6 bases and J by 2 bases, with 14 bases between the two germline ends. Germline V gene sequence: CDR1 MDHEN, CDR2 SYDVKM. The CDR3 sequence is 15 residues long. The DNA for the CDR3 is TGTGCCAGCAGAAGGCCCCAGGGGACCTACAATGAGCAGTTCTTC. Encoded protein: CASRRPQGTYNEQFF.

This clone was detected only a few times. The rearrangement links TRBV2 to TRBJ1-3; TRBD1 agrees at 7 bases. Germline lookup yields CDR1 SNHLY and CDR2 FYNNEI. J lost 2 bases, V lost 6 bases, and 1 base had no gene match. This CDR3 has 13 amino acids. Written as DNA, the CDR3 is TGTGCCAGCAGAAGGGGGCCTGGAAACACCATATATTTT. Its translation: CASRRGPGNTIYF.

The chain carries TRBV5-1 and TRBJ2-7; TRBD1 matches 9 bases. The germline V gene encodes CDR1 SGHRS and CDR2 YFSETQ. This CDR3 region has 15 residues. V lost 0 bases to trimming and J lost 6 bases; unmatched junction nucleotides: 7. CDR3 in amino acids: CASSLAGQGAGEQYF. The CDR3 nucleotides read TGCGCCAGCAGCTTGGCGGGACAGGGAGCGGGCGAGCAGTACTTC.

The chain uses TRBV5-3 and TRBJ2-1; the match to TRBD1 covers 8 bases. TRBV5-3 is an ORF, and what it does is uncertain. Trimming took 4 bases from V and 7 from J; bases not matched to a gene: 13. The CDR3 is 16 residues long. The CDR3 DNA follows: TGTGCCAGAAGCCTACCTGGACAGGGAGGTCAGAATGAGCAGTTCTTC. As protein: CARSLPGQGGQNEQFF.

The V call is TRBV30, the J call TRBJ1-2, with 7 bases that match TRBD1. The CDR3 totals 13 residues. V lost 8 bases, J lost 7 bases, and 13 bases stayed unmatched. The V gene's germline CDR1 is GTSNPN and CDR2 SVGIG (reference sequence). The DNA for the CDR3 is TGTGCCACCCTTCCGGACAGGAGTGGTGGCTACACCTTC. Protein sequence: CATLPDRSGGYTF.

This rearrangement joins TRBV5-1 to TRBJ1-4; D ambiguous. This CDR3 comprises 12 residues. V lost 5 bases and J lost 6, with 8 bases in between. Germline-derived CDR1 and CDR2 are SGHRS and YFSETQ. CDR3 sequence reads: CASREGYEKLFF. The CDR3 DNA reads TGCGCCAGCAGAGAGGGCTATGAAAAACTGTTTTTT.

The chain is built from TRBV4-1 and TRBJ2-7, with D tentatively TRBD1 or TRBD2 (6 bases each). Trimming removed 1 base at V and 2 bases at J, with 9 bases between. This CDR3 is 14 amino acids long. CDR1 and CDR2 from the germline V gene are MGHRA and YSYEKL. The CDR3 region has the DNA TGCGCCAGCAGCCAAGGTGGGGGGCCCTACGAGCAGTACTTC. Amino acid sequence: CASSQGGGPYEQYF.

This clone occurred many times. The chain employs TRBV5-1 and TRBJ2-5; 7 bases are a match to TRBD1. The CDR3 contains 16 residues. V was pared by 0 bases and J by 1 base, with 6 bases of the junction left unmatched. Germline values: CDR1 SGHRS, CDR2 YFSETQ. The chain's CDR3 is CASSLGGQALQETQYF. DNA for the CDR3: TGCGCCAGCAGCTTGGGCGGACAGGCCCTCCAAGAGACCCAGTACTTC.

The rearrangement joins TRBV29-1 to TRBJ2-1, with D unclear. V shed 6 bases and J shed 9 bases, with 9 bases lying between them. The CDR3 runs to 10 residues. Germline V lookup: CDR1 SQVTM, CDR2 ANQGSEA. The CDR3 DNA reads TGCAGCGTCCTTCTGAGTGAGCAGTTCTTC. Amino acid sequence: CSVLLSEQFF.

In its sample, this clone was seen once. The chain combines TRBV11-2 with TRBJ2-7; 7 bases fit TRBD2. The CDR3 is made up of 14 amino acids. V lost 6 bases, J lost 3 bases, and 8 bases stayed unmatched. Germline lookup yields CDR1 SGHAT and CDR2 FQNNGV. CDR3 bases: TGTGCCAGCAGTGGTCTGGGCGGGGGCTACGAGCAGTACTTC. It codes for CASSGLGGGYEQYF. The full variable domain, in which reference TRBV11-2 and TRBJ2-7 provide the parts outside the CDR3, is EAGVAQSPRYKIIEKRQSVAFWCNPISGHATLYWYQQILGQGPKLLIQFQNNGVVDDSQLPKDRFSAERLKGVDSTLKIQPAKLEDSAVYLCASSGLGGGYEQYFGPGTRLTVT.

The sample holds one count of this clone. The rearrangement joins TRBV7-8 to TRBJ2-3; D not certain. Trimming removed 5 bases at V and 5 bases at J, with 8 bases between. This CDR3 has 12 residues. The V gene's germline CDR1 is SGHVS and CDR2 FQNEAQ. The CDR3 nucleotides read TGTGCCAGCAGCCCTATCTTAGATACGCAGTATTTT. It is translated as CASSPILDTQYF.

This chain links TRBV5-1 with TRBJ1-1; TRBD1 matches at 8 bases. Germline-derived CDR1 and CDR2 are SGHRS and YFSETQ. With V trimmed by 4 bases and J by 4 bases, 6 bases remained unmatched. CDR3 size: 14 residues. The chain's CDR3 is CASSKDRVRTEAFF. The DNA of the CDR3 is TGCGCCAGCAGCAAGGACAGGGTTCGCACTGAAGCTTTCTTT.

This chain connects TRBV19 to TRBJ1-2; the D is unclear. The CDR3 is 12 amino acids. V lost 4 bases and J 9 bases, leaving 12 bases between the germline ends. Germline values: CDR1 LNHDA, CDR2 SQIVND (reference sequence). The CDR3: CASSKSGSSYTF. The CDR3 bases are TGTGCCAGTAGTAAGTCAGGCAGCAGCTACACCTTC.

About this clone itself: A read error may be the cause here, since a much bigger clone is one base away. Additional DNA sequences in this sample encode the identical CDR3. The chain carries TRBV25-1 and TRBJ1-1, with D maybe TRBD1 (6 bases). The V gene's germline CDR1 is MGHDK and CDR2 SYGVNS. The CDR3 is 14 amino acids. The V end was cut by 3 bases, the J end by 4 bases, with 12 bases between. The CDR3 reads CASSERGWGTEAFF. In nucleotides, the CDR3 is TGTGCCAGCAGTGAGAGGGGGTGGGGCACTGAAGCTTTCTTT.

The chain joins TRBV5-4 to TRBJ2-7; D is perhaps TRBD2 (6 bases). Trimming removed 2 bases at V and 0 bases at J, with 9 bases between. This CDR3 spans 14 amino acids. The V gene's germline CDR1 is SGHNT and CDR2 YYREEE (reference sequence). CDR3 in amino acids: CASSFRGSSYEQYF. In nucleotides, the CDR3 is TGTGCCAGCAGCTTCCGGGGGAGCTCCTACGAGCAGTACTTC. Drawing the rest from reference TRBV5-4 and TRBJ2-7, the complete variable domain is ETGVTQSPTHLIKTRGQQVTLRCSSQSGHNTVSWYQQALGQGPQFIFQYYREEENGRGNFPPRFSGLQFPNYSSELNVNALELDDSALYLCASSFRGSSYEQYFGPGTRLTVT.

The gene calls are TRBV4-2 and TRBJ2-1; D ambiguous. Trimming removed 4 bases at V and 2 bases at J, with 12 bases between. Germline loops: CDR1 LGHNA, CDR2 YNFKEQ. The CDR3 sequence is 15 residues long. The CDR3 DNA reads TGTGCCAGCAGCCCTCGGACGGCAACCTACAATGAGCAGTTCTTC. This translates into CASSPRTATYNEQFF.

This sequence joins TRBV2 and TRBJ1-4; D perhaps matches TRBD1 (5 bases). The CDR3 has 13 residues. Looked up from germline, CDR1 is SNHLY and CDR2 is FYNNEI. The V end was cut by 5 bases, the J end by 1 base, with 5 bases between. The CDR3 here is CASSRGTNEKLFF. Written as DNA, the CDR3 is TGTGCCAGCAGTAGGGGAACTAATGAAAAACTGTTTTTT.

The rearrangement joins TRBV2 to TRBJ2-2; TRBD2 matches at 14 bases. With 6 bases clipped from V and 8 bases from J, the junction kept 5 bases outside the gene matches. Germline V CDR1 and CDR2: SNHLY, FYNNEI. The CDR3 runs 15 residues. The DNA of the CDR3 is TGTGCCAGCAGGGGGACTAGCGGGAGATCGGGGGAGCTGTTTTTT. This translates into CASRGTSGRSGELFF.

The V gene is TRBV11-3, the J gene TRBJ1-1; tentatively, D is TRBD1 (5 bases). From germline, CDR1 is SGHNT and CDR2 YENEEA. Trimming removed 0 bases at V and 6 bases at J, with 8 bases between. This CDR3 contains 13 residues. The CDR3 sequence is CASSLEGVSEAFF. The DNA for the CDR3 is TGTGCCAGCAGCTTAGAGGGGGTCTCTGAAGCTTTCTTT.

This chain links TRBV5-1 with TRBJ1-3, with D hard to call. The CDR3 totals 16 residues. Trimming took 0 bases from V and 2 from J, leaving 12 bases between them. Germline CDR1 is SGHRS and CDR2 is YFSETQ. The CDR3 nucleotides read TGCGCCAGCAGCTTGGAACCGGCCTCGGCTGGAAACACCATATATTTT. It yields the protein CASSLEPASAGNTIYF.

The J gene is TRBJ1-2, the V gene TRBV2; D possibly corresponds to TRBD1 (5 bases). CDR3 length: 13 amino acids. V lost 2 bases, J lost 8 bases, and 12 bases lay in between. Germline assignment: CDR1 SNHLY and CDR2 FYNNEI. The CDR3 sequence: CASSERGHHGYTF. The CDR3, as DNA: TGTGCCAGCAGTGAAAGGGGCCATCACGGCTACACCTTC.

The chain combines TRBV18 with TRBJ1-3; D remains ambiguous. Germline CDR1 reads KGHSH; CDR2 reads LQKENI. This CDR3 has 16 amino acids. V was clipped by 4 bases and J by 1 base, with 14 bases between them. The CDR3 reads CASSLGDPGSGNTIYF. The CDR3 nucleotides are TGTGCCAGCTCACTCGGAGATCCCGGATCTGGAAACACCATATATTTT.

The chain employs TRBV4-1 and TRBJ1-4; unclear D gene. The germline V gene encodes CDR1 MGHRA and CDR2 YSYEKL. V was clipped by 2 bases and J by 5 bases, with 6 bases between them. This CDR3 comprises 13 residues. The CDR3 DNA follows: TGCGCCAGCAGCCAACCCGGAAATGAAAAACTGTTTTTT. The encoded protein is CASSQPGNEKLFF.

The chain recombines TRBV9 with TRBJ2-3, with D maybe TRBD1 (5 bases). With 4 bases removed from V and 3 bases from J, the gap between germline ends came to 9 bases. There are 13 residues in the CDR3. Germline lookup yields CDR1 SGDLS and CDR2 YYNGEE. Here the CDR3 DNA reads TGTGCCAGCAGCCCTAGACAGACAGATACGCAGTATTTT. It translates to CASSPRQTDTQYF.

This chain uses TRBV30 with TRBJ1-4; D possibly corresponds to TRBD1 (5 bases). V lost 3 bases and J 3 bases, leaving 14 bases between the germline ends. The V gene's germline CDR1 is GTSNPN and CDR2 SVGIG (reference sequence). The CDR3 is made up of 15 amino acids. The CDR3 loop reads CAWSPGRAANEKLFF. The CDR3 DNA follows: TGTGCCTGGAGCCCCGGCAGGGCTGCTAATGAAAAACTGTTTTTT.

This clone was seen only once. CDR3 in amino acids: CASSLVLSTRAMDEQYF. In DNA, the CDR3 is TGTGCCAGCAGCTTGGTCCTTTCGACGAGGGCGATGGACGAGCAGTACTTC. The chain employs TRBV5-8 and TRBJ2-7, with D possibly being TRBD2 (5 bases). V lost 0 bases and J lost 5, with 21 bases in between. Germline loops: CDR1 SGHTS, CDR2 YDEGEE. The CDR3 length is 17 residues.

This chain connects TRBV19 to TRBJ2-7; 8 nucleotides align to TRBD1. The CDR3 is made up of 16 amino acids. The V gene's germline CDR1 is LNHDA and CDR2 SQIVND (reference sequence). V shed 3 bases and J 6 bases; nucleotides not matched to a gene: 13. In DNA, the CDR3 is TGTGCCAGTAGTATCCGACAGGGGAGAAGGTTGGCCGAGCAGTACTTC. It yields the protein CASSIRQGRRLAEQYF.